Shown below are 10 T cell receptor beta chains from a single sample sequenced in a study of cytomegalovirus exposure and HLA in healthy donors. Vbeta (60) and Jbeta (13) primers were used in the PCR. Using immunoSEQ multiplex PCR, the repertoire was profiled, and TCRdb retains in-frame clones only, with some absent. The sample yields around 150,000 clones, roughly 79% seen once. The source material was PBMCs. Receptor source: a male donor in good health and CMV-seronegative.

The chain links TRBV30 to TRBJ1-2, with D possibly matching TRBD1 (5 bases). The CDR3 has 19 residues. CDR1 GTSNPN and CDR2 SVGIG come from the germline V gene (reference sequence). Trimming stripped 5 bases from V and 0 bases from J, with 28 bases between. This chain's CDR3 is CAWGPVRDWAGEANYGYTF. Written as DNA, the CDR3 is TGTGCCTGGGGGCCCGTACGGGATTGGGCGGGGGAAGCTAACTATGGCTACACCTTC.

This clone has just a few counts. The chain carries TRBV18 and TRBJ1-5; TRBD1 is a possible D gene (5 bases). V was trimmed by 3 bases and J by 3 bases, leaving 12 bases between them. Germline V lookup: CDR1 KGHSH, CDR2 LQKENI. The CDR3 spans 15 residues. The CDR3 here is CASSPNRNHNQPQHF. CDR3 nucleotide sequence: TGTGCCAGCTCACCTAACAGGAACCACAATCAGCCCCAGCATTTT.

The chain recombines TRBV5-6 with TRBJ2-3; possibly TRBD2 for D (7 bases). The V gene lost 4 bases and the J gene lost 6 bases, with 21 bases spanning the gap. The CDR3 length is 16 residues. Germline CDR1 reads SGHDT; CDR2 reads YYEEEE. The DNA of the CDR3 is TGTGCCAGCAGCGGGGGGGGCGGACAGTATTTTGATACGCAGTATTTT. It specifies CASSGGGGQYFDTQYF.

V usage is TRBV5-1 and J usage is TRBJ2-5; D may be TRBD1 (5 bases). Trimming removed 0 bases from V and 1 base from J, with 10 bases in between. The germline V gene has CDR1 SGHRS and CDR2 YFSETQ. The CDR3 spans 15 residues. Here the CDR3 reads CASSLVAGPQETQYF. The CDR3 DNA reads TGCGCCAGCAGCTTGGTAGCAGGGCCCCAAGAGACCCAGTACTTC.

This clone occurred a few times. The chain links TRBV6-5 to TRBJ1-5, with D hard to call. Germline CDR1 MNHEY, CDR2 SVGAGI. Trimming left V 5 bases short and J 6 bases short, with 11 bases between. This CDR3 is built from 13 residues. This CDR3 reads CASSPTLGQPQHF. Here the CDR3 DNA reads TGTGCCAGCAGTCCGACACTGGGTCAGCCCCAGCATTTT.

This chain uses TRBV7-2 with TRBJ1-6; D may be TRBD1 (6 bases). Per germline, CDR1 SGHTA and CDR2 FQGNSA. The ends were cut back, 4 bases at V and 3 bases at J, with 10 bases in the middle. The CDR3 runs 15 residues. The CDR3 region has the DNA TGTGCCAGCAGCTCACAGGGTTTCTATAATTCACCCCTCCACTTT. Amino acid sequence: CASSSQGFYNSPLHF. The variable domain in full, with the rest retrieved from reference TRBV7-2 and TRBJ1-6, is GAGVSQSPSNKVTEKGKDVELRCDPISGHTALYWYRQSLGQGLEFLIYFQGNSAPDKSGLPSDRFSAERTGGSVSTLTIQRTQQEDSAVYLCASSSQGFYNSPLHFGNGTRLTVT.

V and J are TRBV5-8 and TRBJ1-5; 11 positions match TRBD1. Germline V gives CDR1 SGHTS, CDR2 YDEGEE. The CDR3 extends over 16 amino acids. J lost 4 bases, V lost 3 bases, and 6 bases had no gene match. CDR3 in DNA: TGTGCCAGCAGCTCCACCGGGACAGGGGGGAATCAGCCCCAGCATTTT. Translation gives CASSSTGTGGNQPQHF.

CDR3 sequence reads: CASSQAQGTQYF. The CDR3 DNA is TGTGCCAGCAGCCAGGCCCAGGGTACGCAGTATTTT. The V and J genes are TRBV4-2 and TRBJ2-3; D is perhaps TRBD1 (5 bases). CDR3 length: 12 residues. Germline values: CDR1 LGHNA, CDR2 YNFKEQ. Trimming cost V 3 bases and J 8 bases, with 9 bases left between them.

In this sample, this clone turned up a few times. The chain has TRBV5-1 and TRBJ1-2, with D possibly being TRBD1 (6 bases). V shed 6 bases and J shed 4 bases, with 19 bases lying between them. Germline V gives CDR1 SGHRS, CDR2 YFSETQ. This CDR3 comprises 15 residues. CDR3: CASKGGAGNVYGYTF. The CDR3 coding sequence is TGCGCCAGCAAAGGGGGGGCTGGGAACGTCTATGGCTACACCTTC.

This clone was observed a handful of times. The rearrangement joins TRBV7-6 to TRBJ2-1, with 12 bases lining up with TRBD2. J gave up 0 bases and V 5 bases, and 5 bases lay outside the gene matches. This CDR3 is built from 17 residues. Germline V lookup: CDR1 SGHVS, CDR2 FNYEAQ. This CDR3 is CASSHGLAGSSYNEQFF. CDR3 DNA sequence: TGTGCCAGCAGCCACGGACTAGCGGGGAGCTCCTACAATGAGCAGTTCTTC.